The clone carrying this T cell receptor (beta chain) was seen a few times. The record originates from a study of shared clonotypes between healthy human individuals. Profiled with immunoSEQ multiplex PCR; TCRdb holds only in-frame clones, not every one. The sample records roughly 1,100,000 clones, about 76% being singletons. This TCR came from a young man in good health. Sequenced material: memory CD4+ T cells sorted from blood. Documented subset: CD45RA-negative fraction.

This chain's CDR3 is CASSQSRGAGELFF. DNA for the CDR3: TGTGCCAGCAGCCAGAGCCGGGGAGCCGGGGAGCTGTTTTTT. The chain uses TRBV14 and TRBJ2-2; D might be TRBD2 (5 bases). This CDR3 spans 14 amino acids. Germline values: CDR1 SGHDN, CDR2 FVKESK. The V end was cut by 3 bases, the J end by 6 bases, with 11 bases between.